Listed here are 25 T cell receptor beta chains from one sample, sequenced in a study of T cells in Graves' hyperthyroidism and ophthalmopathy. What was amplified from RNA transcripts were TCR beta CDR3 regions. Researchers ran a first-round RT-PCR on the TCR CDR3 using the HTBI primer set. Using its own MiXCR run on the multiplex PCR reads, TCRdb lists one record per CDR3 protein. The sample consists of 490,000 or so distinct CDR3 sequences, just under 20% of them appearing once. Sequencing used blood. Receptor source: a man aged 35-49 years with Graves' ophthalmopathy.

This clonotype was recorded a few times. This chain uses TRBV6-2 or TRBV6-3 with TRBJ2-7; 8 positions match TRBD1. CDR1 is MNHEY and CDR2 is SVGEGT in the germline V gene. The CDR3 contains 15 residues. Trimming removed 4 bases from V and 2 bases from J; junction bases left unmatched: 7. CDR3 sequence reads: CASSLRDRRTYEQYF. Here the CDR3 DNA reads TGTGCCAGCAGTTTGCGGGACAGGAGAACCTACGAGCAGTACTTC.

The V gene is TRBV29-1, the J gene TRBJ2-5; D not certain. The CDR3 extends over 13 amino acids. Germline lookup yields CDR1 SQVTM and CDR2 ANQGSEA. V shed 3 bases and J shed 2 bases, with 10 bases lying between them. CDR3: CSVDAVGQETQYF. Here the CDR3 DNA reads TGCAGCGTTGATGCGGTGGGGCAAGAGACCCAGTACTTC.

The table lists this clonotype with a few counts. V gene TRBV6-1 combines with J gene TRBJ1-2; D uncertain. This CDR3 has 13 residues. Germline CDR1 reads MNHNS; CDR2 reads SASEGT. V was shortened by 5 bases and J by 8 bases, with 15 bases between the two germline ends. Here the CDR3 reads CASSLVNQQGYTF. The CDR3 DNA reads TGTGCCAGCAGTTTAGTGAACCAGCAAGGCTACACCTTC.

V usage is TRBV6-1 and J usage is TRBJ2-2; 10 positions agree with TRBD2. V dropped 6 bases and J dropped 1; count of bases not matched to a gene: 11. Germline V gives CDR1 MNHNS, CDR2 SASEGT. This CDR3 is 18 amino acids long. For the CDR3, the DNA is TGTGCCAGCAGCCTCAAGGAGCGGGGGGGTCTGAACACCGGGGAGCTGTTTTTT. Amino acid sequence: CASSLKERGGLNTGELFF.

This clonotype occurred many times. The chain carries TRBV12-3 or TRBV12-4 and TRBJ2-2, with D possibly being TRBD1 (6 bases). The CDR3 spans 13 residues. Trimming took off 7 bases at V and 5 bases at J, with 11 bases between the two ends. CDR3 protein: CASTRTGTGELFF. As DNA, the CDR3 is TGTGCCAGCACGCGAACAGGGACCGGGGAGCTGTTTTTT.

This clonotype was recorded at least ten times. The V call is TRBV5-1, the J call TRBJ2-5; the D is unclear. The CDR3 covers 13 residues. V was clipped by 1 base and J by 4 bases, with 8 bases between them. Germline values: CDR1 SGHRS, CDR2 YFSETQ. In nucleotides, the CDR3 is TGCGCCAGCAGCTTGATCAGAGGAGAGACCCAGTACTTC. It translates to CASSLIRGETQYF.

The V call is TRBV20-1, the J call TRBJ2-7; 7 nucleotides align to TRBD1. This CDR3 spans 14 amino acids. J lost 2 bases, V lost 2 bases, and 6 bases had no gene match. Germline V gene sequence: CDR1 DFQATT, CDR2 SNEGSKA (reference sequence). CDR3 sequence: CSARRRQGTYEQYF. The CDR3 coding sequence is TGCAGTGCTAGACGGAGACAGGGAACCTACGAGCAGTACTTC.

In this sample, this clonotype turned up a few times. The chain joins TRBV28 to TRBJ2-5; 8 nucleotides align to TRBD2. This CDR3 comprises 14 residues. V was pared by 7 bases and J by 4 bases, with 8 bases of the junction left unmatched. Germline assignment: CDR1 MDHEN and CDR2 SYDVKM. In nucleotides, the CDR3 is TGTGCCAGCACCGTCGGGGGGGGGCGAGAGACCCAGTACTTC. Translating it yields CASTVGGGRETQYF. Full variable domain (missing parts from reference TRBV28 and TRBJ2-5): DVKVTQSSRYLVKRTGEKVFLECVQDMDHENMFWYRQDPGLGLRLIYFSYDVKMKEKGDIPEGYSVSREKKERFSLILESASTNQTSMYLCASTVGGGRETQYFGPGTRLLVL.

This chain uses TRBV12-3 or TRBV12-4 with TRBJ2-4; D tentatively reads TRBD1 or TRBD2 (5 bases each). This CDR3 spans 16 amino acids. Trimming cost V 5 bases and J 3 bases, with 17 bases left between them. The chain's CDR3 is CASSPRALGGKNIQYF. CDR3 nucleotides: TGTGCCAGCAGTCCCCGGGCCCTTGGGGGCAAAAACATTCAGTACTTC.

This clonotype was seen a handful of times. J is TRBJ2-3 and V is TRBV7-9, with TRBD2 matching 8 bases. CDR1 and CDR2 (germline): SEHNR, FQNEAQ (reference sequence). CDR3 length: 14 amino acids. V lost 5 bases, J lost 4 bases, and 5 bases stayed unmatched. CDR3 protein: CASSPQAGADTQYF. CDR3 DNA sequence: TGTGCCAGCAGCCCTCAAGCGGGGGCAGATACGCAGTATTTT.

The rearrangement uses TRBV25-1 and TRBJ1-1; D uncertain. The length of the CDR3 is 13 residues. CDR1 and CDR2 from the germline V gene are MGHDK and SYGVNS. Trimming pared 8 bases from V and 1 base from J, leaving 11 bases between. This chain's CDR3 is CASSMDANTEAFF. The DNA of the CDR3 is TGTGCCAGCTCAATGGATGCGAACACTGAAGCTTTCTTT.

At least ten counts were recorded for this clonotype. The CDR3 protein is CASSQEGSLNTEAFF. CDR3 nucleotide sequence: TGCGCCAGCAGCCAAGAGGGCAGTTTGAACACTGAAGCTTTCTTT. The chain combines TRBV4-1 with TRBJ1-1; no reliable D call. The CDR3 loop spans 15 amino acids. The V and J ends lost 0 bases and 0 bases respectively, with 8 bases between them. Germline values: CDR1 MGHRA, CDR2 YSYEKL.

This clonotype was seen a few times. This chain links TRBV20-1 with TRBJ2-7; D assignment may be TRBD1 or TRBD2 (7 bases each). This CDR3 is built from 13 residues. Germline-derived CDR1 and CDR2 are DFQATT and SNEGSKA (reference sequence). Deletions cut 5 bases from V and 3 bases from J, with 14 bases between. CDR3 in DNA: TGCAGTGCTTTCAGCGGGGACAGCTACGAGCAGTACTTC. This sequence encodes CSAFSGDSYEQYF.

A single count supports this clonotype. The rearrangement links TRBV7-2 to TRBJ2-3; 11 bases agree with TRBD2. The CDR3 extends over 18 amino acids. Trimming at V came to 4 bases and at J to 4 bases, leaving 13 bases not matched to a gene. From germline, CDR1 is SGHTA and CDR2 FQGNSA. The CDR3 sequence: CASSSPPSGGYLSDTQYF. Written as DNA, the CDR3 is TGTGCCAGCAGCTCGCCCCCTAGCGGGGGGTATCTATCAGATACGCAGTATTTT.

The V gene is TRBV6-6, the J gene TRBJ2-1, with D uncertain. The V and J ends lost 0 bases and 15 bases respectively, with 9 bases between them. CDR1 MNHNY and CDR2 SVGAGI come from the germline V gene (reference sequence). CDR3 length equals 11 residues. CDR3 coding DNA: TGTGCCAGCAGTTACTCTGGCGGATGGTTCTTC. Its translation: CASSYSGGWFF.

This clonotype has a count of ten or more. The rearrangement joins TRBV12-3 or TRBV12-4 to TRBJ2-5; 8 bases match TRBD2. This CDR3 has 16 amino acids. The V and J ends lost 6 bases and 2 bases, in that order; junction bases with no gene match: 11. CDR3: CASRATRGGSQETQYF. For the CDR3, the DNA is TGTGCCAGCAGGGCCACACGGGGGGGCAGTCAAGAGACCCAGTACTTC.

V usage is TRBV12-3 or TRBV12-4 and J usage is TRBJ2-7; tentatively, D is TRBD1 (5 bases). The CDR3 is 13 residues long. V was cut by 3 bases and J by 5 bases, with 11 bases left in between. CDR3 DNA: TGTGCCAGCAGTTTGGGGCCGCGGAACGAGCAGTACTTC. Translating gives CASSLGPRNEQYF.

The V call is TRBV4-3, the J call TRBJ2-1, with a tentative D call TRBD2 (6 bases). Germline CDR1 reads LGHNA; CDR2 reads YSLEER. V dropped 6 bases and J dropped 0 bases, with 21 bases sitting between them. The CDR3 runs 18 residues. The CDR3: CASSPSSVAASSYNEQFF. The CDR3 coding sequence is TGCGCCAGCAGTCCCTCCAGTGTAGCGGCAAGCTCCTACAATGAGCAGTTCTTC.

This clonotype was picked up many times. CDR3 sequence (DNA): TGTGCCAGCAGCCCCCTAGGGTCGGCTAGCGGATACAATGAGCAGTTCTTC. This sequence encodes CASSPLGSASGYNEQFF. V is TRBV11-2 and J is TRBJ2-1; 7 bases fit TRBD2. With 5 bases clipped from V and 4 bases from J, the junction kept 14 bases outside the gene matches. Germline assignment: CDR1 SGHAT and CDR2 FQNNGV. The CDR3 contains 17 residues.

The V gene is TRBV3-1, the J gene TRBJ2-4; 8 bases match TRBD2. Losses at the gene ends were 3 bases for V and 3 bases for J; bases not matched to a gene: 10. Germline V gene lookup returns CDR1 LGHDT and CDR2 YNNKEL (reference sequence). The CDR3 covers 17 residues. This CDR3 is CASSQRESGRDKNIQYF. The CDR3 coding sequence is TGTGCCAGCAGCCAGCGTGAATCCGGGAGGGACAAAAACATTCAGTACTTC.

This clonotype was recorded at least ten times. This chain connects TRBV30 to TRBJ1-1; D not resolved. The germline V gene has CDR1 GTSNPN and CDR2 SVGIG (reference sequence). Deletions cut 5 bases from V and 4 bases from J, with 11 bases between. CDR3 length equals 12 residues. This chain's CDR3 is CAWDSQFTEAFF. The CDR3, as DNA: TGTGCCTGGGATTCACAGTTCACTGAAGCTTTCTTT.

The CDR3 loop is CASSLSRRGPNYEQYF. In DNA, the CDR3 is TGTGCCAGCAGTTTATCAAGGCGGGGGCCTAACTACGAGCAGTACTTC. The gene calls are TRBV27 and TRBJ2-7, with a weak D call TRBD2 (7 bases). This CDR3 has 16 residues. Trimming cost V 0 bases and J 3 bases, with 15 bases left between them. From germline, CDR1 is MNHEY and CDR2 SMNVEV (reference sequence).

A few counts support this clonotype. V and J are TRBV11-2 and TRBJ2-5; 7 bases are a match to TRBD2. The CDR3 runs 16 residues. The germline V gene encodes CDR1 SGHAT and CDR2 FQNNGV. Trimming took 5 bases from V and 1 from J; bases not matched to a gene: 10. The CDR3 loop reads CASSPTSAHTQETQYF. In nucleotides, the CDR3 is TGTGCCAGCAGCCCTACTAGCGCACACACCCAAGAGACCCAGTACTTC.

This clonotype has a count of ten or more. V gene TRBV5-1 combines with J gene TRBJ2-3; maybe TRBD2 (5 bases). The germline V gene has CDR1 SGHRS and CDR2 YFSETQ. V lost 0 bases and J 3 bases, leaving 14 bases between the germline ends. The length of the CDR3 is 16 residues. The CDR3 DNA reads TGCGCCAGCAGCTTGGAGGGCGGGCGACCGACAGATACGCAGTATTTT. Translating it yields CASSLEGGRPTDTQYF.

This clonotype was counted between two and nine times. The genes are TRBV6-2 or TRBV6-3 and TRBJ2-1; D is ambiguous. CDR3 length equals 17 residues. Trimming left V 5 bases short and J 6 bases short, with 23 bases between. Germline V lookup: CDR1 MNHEY, CDR2 SVGEGT. The CDR3 coding sequence is TGTGCCAGCAGTCCGCCGGTTTGGAGTCTGGTCCTCAATGAGCAGTTCTTC. It yields the protein CASSPPVWSLVLNEQFF.